This TCR beta chain was found in a study of CD8+ T cells in alopecia areata. Overall study: Patients remained on tofacitinib for 6 to 18 months and then went 6 months without it.

The CDR3 spans 15 residues. V was clipped by 6 bases and J by 4 bases, with 19 bases between them. CDR1 and CDR2 (germline): MGHDK, SYGVNS. The treatment here: oral pan-JAK inhibitor, 5-10 mg twice daily. Extraction of RNA preceded its reverse transcription into cDNA, which served as the sequencing template. Measured with immunoSEQ multiplex PCR; TCRdb has only the in-frame clones, and not every one. The sample records 150,000 to 200,000 clones, 60% being singletons. The sequenced sample was CD4+ T cells sorted from blood, obtained at week 24, from a patient treated with tofacitinib. This sequence originates from a human donor with alopecia areata. This sequence joins TRBV25-1 and TRBJ2-7, with TRBD1 as a possible D gene (8 bases). The CDR3 coding sequence is TGTGCCAGCAGCGGACTACAGGGGGGGAAGTACGAGCAGTACTTC. It yields the protein CASSGLQGGKYEQYF.